The following is a T cell receptor (beta chain) sequence with its context. Its specific antigen is unknown. Per-base quality was not reported, and no clone a single base away is much larger than it. Reading the germline V gene gives CDR1 SGHRS and CDR2 YFSETQ. Its CDR3 holds 13 amino acids, cysteine through phenylalanine. Of the read, only the CDR3 DNA is kept; its 39 bases are in frame from base 1. V gives up 4 bases and J gives up 11 bases, and the segment between their germline ends measures 16 bases. Stable vitiligo was defined as no change in lesions over the previous 6 months. Stable patients also had to lack confetti depigmentation, a clinical sign of active vitiligo. Anyone who had been treated within the previous three months was excluded from the study. Ficoll density gradient centrifugation was used to isolate PBMCs from heparinized blood, after which the PBMCs were flash-frozen. TCR beta chains were amplified from genomic DNA using the immunoSEQ hsTCRB kit. TCR beta libraries were sequenced on an Illumina MiSeq instrument by the immunoSEQ service. The study's processing was this. Analysis of the repertoire data was performed with the immunoSEQ Analyzer. TCRdb limited this immuneACCESS table to in-frame rearrangements with V and J called. A share of clones is missing; checked studies link under half to unresolved V genes, and the rest is unexplained. The D gene and trimming were derived from the DNA, and the V and J assignments and clone size from that table. Within this sample are around 40,000 clones, with around 90% of them counted one time only. Together, the top ten hold over 3.5% of the sample.

This record comes from a study of resident and recirculating memory T cells in vitiligo (dated by TCRdb to 2017 to 2018). About the study as a whole: For TCR beta sequencing, each of 3 stable vitiligo patients provided PBMCs and epidermis from shave biopsies taken at two lesional sites and two nonlesional sites. Samples were homogenized without cell sorting just before genomic DNA extraction with the Qiagen DNeasy Blood & Tissue Kit. The goal of the human TCR beta sequencing was to check whether lesional vitiligo skin contained specific clones that differed from the clones found in nonlesional skin and blood.

What the authors observed across the whole study: No single dominant TCR clone was found, and clonality differed from one vitiligo lesion to another. Mechanistic studies in the future are needed to assess how much the detected T cell clones and the human Trm pools versus Tcm pools each contribute. Overlap and correlation analysis showed no significant repertoire overlap between biopsies except for each lesion with itself, even within a single patient. TCR sequences were not found to be conserved across biopsy sites or patients, suggesting that different lesions are infiltrated by different T cell clones, a pattern described as private specificity.

The TCR sequence derives from a male donor with vitiligo. The chain couples TRBV5-1 to TRBJ2-4; TRBD2 is a weak D gene call, 6 bases matching. Sequenced input: blood. The nucleotide sequence is TGCGCCAGCAGCGCAGGAGGAGCGGGCTTTCAGTACTTC. It encodes CASSAGGAGFQYF.